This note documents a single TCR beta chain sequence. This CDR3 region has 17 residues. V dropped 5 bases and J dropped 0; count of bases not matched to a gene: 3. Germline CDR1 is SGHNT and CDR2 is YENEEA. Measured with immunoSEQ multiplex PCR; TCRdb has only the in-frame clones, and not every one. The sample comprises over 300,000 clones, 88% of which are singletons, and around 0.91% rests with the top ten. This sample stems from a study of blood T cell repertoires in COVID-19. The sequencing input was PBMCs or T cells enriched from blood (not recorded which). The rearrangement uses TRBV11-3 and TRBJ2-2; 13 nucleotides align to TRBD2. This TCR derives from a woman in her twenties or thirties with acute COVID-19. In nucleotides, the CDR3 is TGTGCCAGCAGCCGGGGACTAGCGGGACCGAACACCGGGGAGCTGTTTTTT. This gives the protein CASSRGLAGPNTGELFF.